These 24 T cell receptor beta chains came from one sample sequenced in a study of shared clonotypes between healthy human individuals. The protocol was immunoSEQ multiplex PCR, while the TCRdb copy is restricted to in-frame clones and leaves out a portion. The sample carries about 990,000 clones, about 80% recorded once. The sequencing sample was made of memory CD4+ T cells from PBMCs. Stated subset: CD45RA-negative fraction. Receptor source: a man in his late teens or twenties in good health. Some clones in this sample may be carry-over from other donors' samples.

This clone was seen repeatedly, ten times or more. The same CDR3 also results from other DNA sequences found in this sample. The chain links TRBV4-1 to TRBJ1-4; the match to TRBD1 covers 9 bases. Looked up from germline, CDR1 is MGHRA and CDR2 is YSYEKL. CDR3 length: 15 amino acids. With V trimmed by 3 bases and J by 7 bases, 6 bases remained unmatched. The CDR3 bases are TGCGCCAGCAGCCAGCTTGGGACAGGGAGTGAAAAACTGTTTTTT. Translated, it gives CASSQLGTGSEKLFF.

This rearrangement joins TRBV30 to TRBJ2-7; perhaps D is TRBD1 or TRBD2 (7 bases each). V shed 0 bases and J shed 6 bases, with 21 bases lying between them. Germline assignment: CDR1 GTSNPN and CDR2 SVGIG (reference sequence). The CDR3 is 16 residues long. The CDR3 sequence: CAWSVLGGDSPSEQYF. Here the CDR3 DNA reads TGTGCCTGGAGTGTACTAGGGGGGGACAGTCCGTCCGAGCAGTACTTC. Variable domain in full (rest from reference TRBV30 and TRBJ2-7): SQTIHQWPATLVQPVGSPLSLECTVEGTSNPNLYWYRQAAGRGLQLLFYSVGIGQISSEVPQNLSASRPQDRQFILSSKKLLLSDSGFYLCAWSVLGGDSPSEQYFGPGTRLTVT.

Of note for this clone: The junction departs from the called germline gene at one end, perhaps through a read error. The CDR3 is CASSKALNNEQFF. The CDR3 bases are TGTGCCAGCAGTAAAGCTCTCAACAATGAGCAGTTCTTC. This chain links TRBV2 with TRBJ2-1; D is unresolved. CDR3 length equals 13 residues. CDR1 is SNHLY and CDR2 is FYNNEI in the germline V gene.

J is TRBJ2-3 and V is TRBV2; D gene ambiguous. The CDR3 totals 14 residues. The ends were cut back, 4 bases at V and 6 bases at J, with 14 bases in the middle. Per germline, CDR1 SNHLY and CDR2 FYNNEI. The CDR3 DNA reads as TGTGCCAGCAGTGTGCGATCAACGGCCGATACGCAGTATTTT. Protein sequence: CASSVRSTADTQYF. Combining the CDR3 with reference TRBV2 and TRBJ2-3 gives the whole variable domain EPEVTQTPSHQVTQMGQEVILRCVPISNHLYFYWYRQILGQKVEFLVSFYNNEISEKSEIFDDQFSVERPDGSNFTLKIRSTKLEDSAMYFCASSVRSTADTQYFGPGTRLTVL.

This clone was observed a few times. This chain uses TRBV25-1 with TRBJ1-5, with 7 bases that match TRBD1. The germline gives CDR1 MGHDK, CDR2 SYGVNS. Trimming at V came to 3 bases and at J to 5 bases, leaving 1 base not matched to a gene. This CDR3 region has 13 residues. The CDR3 DNA sequence: TGTGCCAGCAGTGACAGGGGGTATCAGCCCCAGCATTTT. Translation: CASSDRGYQPQHF.

This sequence joins TRBV19 and TRBJ1-1; 12 bases match TRBD1. The CDR3 is made up of 17 amino acids. J was trimmed by 2 bases and V by 0 bases; bases with no gene match: 4. Germline V gene lookup returns CDR1 LNHDA and CDR2 SQIVND (reference sequence). The CDR3 nucleotides read TGTGCCAGTAGTATAGAAGGGACAGGGGGCAGAAACACTGAAGCTTTCTTT. Its protein is CASSIEGTGGRNTEAFF. Combining the CDR3 with reference TRBV19 and TRBJ1-1 gives the whole variable domain DGGITQSPKYLFRKEGQNVTLSCEQNLNHDAMYWYRQDPGQGLRLIYYSQIVNDFQKGDIAEGYSVSREKKESFPLTVTSAQKNPTAFYLCASSIEGTGGRNTEAFFGQGTRLTVV.

This clone appeared a few times. This chain links TRBV7-2 with TRBJ1-4; D might be TRBD1 (5 bases). Germline values: CDR1 SGHTA, CDR2 FQGNSA. V lost 8 bases to trimming and J lost 3 bases, with 13 bases between them. The length of the CDR3 is 14 residues. The CDR3 nucleotides are TGTGCCAGCTCCCAGCGGGGGTCTAATGAAAAACTGTTTTTT. Translating gives CASSQRGSNEKLFF.

For this clone: Different DNA sequences within this sample yield the same CDR3. The gene calls are TRBV30 and TRBJ1-5; D call uncertain. CDR1 is GTSNPN and CDR2 is SVGIG in the germline V gene (reference sequence). Trimming cost V 2 bases and J 4 bases, with 9 bases left between them. The CDR3 is 13 residues long. CDR3 region: CAWSFGENQPQHF. The CDR3 bases are TGTGCCTGGAGTTTTGGGGAGAATCAGCCCCAGCATTTT. Full variable domain (missing parts from reference TRBV30 and TRBJ1-5): SQTIHQWPATLVQPVGSPLSLECTVEGTSNPNLYWYRQAAGRGLQLLFYSVGIGQISSEVPQNLSASRPQDRQFILSSKKLLLSDSGFYLCAWSFGENQPQHFGDGTRLSIL.

This chain uses TRBV9 with TRBJ2-3, with 9 bases that match TRBD2. The germline V gene encodes CDR1 SGDLS and CDR2 YYNGEE. This CDR3 has 15 amino acids. V dropped 2 bases and J dropped 3; count of bases not matched to a gene: 4. CDR3 loop: CASSVGGRDTDTQYF. CDR3 coding DNA: TGTGCCAGCAGCGTTGGCGGGAGGGATACAGATACGCAGTATTTT. Full variable domain (remainder filled in from reference TRBV9 and TRBJ2-3): DSGVTQTPKHLITATGQRVTLRCSPRSGDLSVYWYQQSLDQGLQFLIQYYNGEERAKGNILERFSAQQFPDLHSELNLSSLELGDSALYFCASSVGGRDTDTQYFGPGTRLTVL.

A remark on this clone: Only one base separates this from a far larger clonotype, so it likely reflects a read error. Other DNA variants within this sample encode the same CDR3. The chain joins TRBV6-6 to TRBJ2-2; D is perhaps TRBD1 or TRBD2 (5 bases each). The ends were cut back, 6 bases at V and 3 bases at J, with 11 bases in the middle. The CDR3 sequence is 14 residues long. Per germline, CDR1 MNHNY and CDR2 SVGAGI (reference sequence). The CDR3 bases are TGTGCCAGCAGGTCGGGGACGGACACCGGGGAGCTGTTTTTT. It specifies CASRSGTDTGELFF.

V is TRBV27 and J is TRBJ2-1; D not resolved. Deletions cut 2 bases from V and 9 bases from J, with 8 bases between. The CDR3 runs 12 residues. The germline gives CDR1 MNHEY, CDR2 SMNVEV (reference sequence). Written as DNA, the CDR3 is TGTGCCAGCAGTTTACGGCTGGGTGAGCAGTTCTTC. Encoded protein: CASSLRLGEQFF.

This clone has more than one count but fewer than ten. The chain carries TRBV28 and TRBJ1-3; TRBD1 matches at 11 bases. This CDR3 is built from 16 residues. V was pared by 3 bases and J by 1 base, with 2 bases of the junction left unmatched. Germline V gene lookup returns CDR1 MDHEN and CDR2 SYDVKM. Here the CDR3 DNA reads TGTGCCAGCAGTTTGGGACAGGGGGGTTCTGGAAACACCATATATTTT. Translated: CASSLGQGGSGNTIYF.

The rearrangement uses TRBV18 and TRBJ2-2, with a tentative D call TRBD2 (6 bases). V lost 2 bases, J lost 5 bases, and 9 bases lay in between. Germline V lookup: CDR1 KGHSH, CDR2 LQKENI. The CDR3 totals 14 residues. The CDR3 nucleotides are TGTGCCAGCTCACCATTCGGAGGGACCGGGGAGCTGTTTTTT. Its protein product is CASSPFGGTGELFF.

Worth noting for this clone: Other DNA sequences in the sample encode the same CDR3. The chain employs TRBV19 and TRBJ1-2; D gene ambiguous. Trimming pared 7 bases from V and 2 bases from J, leaving 5 bases between. The CDR3 runs to 11 residues. Germline lookup yields CDR1 LNHDA and CDR2 SQIVND (reference sequence). The CDR3: CASIGNYGYTF. The CDR3, as DNA: TGTGCCAGTATCGGCAACTATGGCTACACCTTC.

The chain employs TRBV28 and TRBJ2-5; D unresolved. Germline V gene sequence: CDR1 MDHEN, CDR2 SYDVKM. The CDR3 is 14 residues long. V was shortened by 0 bases and J by 0 bases, with 5 bases between the two germline ends. The CDR3 DNA follows: TGTGCCAGCAGTTTATGGGGGAACCAAGAGACCCAGTACTTC. Amino acids: CASSLWGNQETQYF. Together with reference TRBV28 and TRBJ2-5, the CDR3 gives the full variable domain: DVKVTQSSRYLVKRTGEKVFLECVQDMDHENMFWYRQDPGLGLRLIYFSYDVKMKEKGDIPEGYSVSREKKERFSLILESASTNQTSMYLCASSLWGNQETQYFGPGTRLLVL.

The genes are TRBV11-2 and TRBJ1-5; the D is unclear. CDR1 SGHAT and CDR2 FQNNGV come from the germline V gene. This CDR3 spans 13 amino acids. Deletions cut 4 bases from V and 7 bases from J, with 11 bases between. CDR3 region: CASSSEPDQPQHF. Here the CDR3 DNA reads TGTGCCAGCAGCTCAGAGCCCGACCAGCCCCAGCATTTT. The full variable domain, completed using reference TRBV11-2 and TRBJ1-5, is EAGVAQSPRYKIIEKRQSVAFWCNPISGHATLYWYQQILGQGPKLLIQFQNNGVVDDSQLPKDRFSAERLKGVDSTLKIQPAKLEDSAVYLCASSSEPDQPQHFGDGTRLSIL.

The chain uses TRBV5-6 and TRBJ2-7, with D maybe TRBD2 (5 bases). CDR3 length: 13 amino acids. Germline CDR1 reads SGHDT; CDR2 reads YYEEEE. Trimming took off 1 base at V and 7 bases at J, with 12 bases between the two ends. The CDR3 DNA reads TGTGCCAGCAGCTTGATCACTAGTAATGAGCAGTACTTC. It yields the protein CASSLITSNEQYF.

Remarks on this clone: The same CDR3 is also encoded by other DNA sequences in this sample. The rearrangement uses TRBV6-1 and TRBJ2-7; D remains ambiguous. V lost 1 base, J lost 3 bases, and 7 bases lay in between. CDR1 and CDR2 from the germline V gene are MNHNS and SASEGT. CDR3 length: 13 residues. In nucleotides, the CDR3 is TGTGCCAGCAGTGAAGGGAGCAGCTACGAGCAGTACTTC. Encoded protein: CASSEGSSYEQYF.

The CDR3 region is CASSQDRISYEQYF. The DNA for the CDR3 is TGCGCCAGCAGCCAAGATAGGATCTCCTACGAGCAGTACTTC. This chain connects TRBV4-3 to TRBJ2-7, with unresolved D. CDR1 is LGHNA and CDR2 is YSLEER in the germline V gene. The V end lost 0 bases, the J end lost 0 bases, and 6 bases lay between the germline ends. This CDR3 contains 14 residues.

The chain recombines TRBV10-3 with TRBJ2-1, with 10 bases aligning to TRBD2. J gave up 4 bases and V 10 bases, and 16 bases lay outside the gene matches. CDR1 is ENHRY, CDR2 SYGVKD, per germline. The CDR3 covers 17 residues. The DNA for the CDR3 is TGTGCCACAGGGAGGCTAGCGGGAGAAAGTGGGTACAATGAGCAGTTCTTC. Translation: CATGRLAGESGYNEQFF.

This clone has only one observation. V and J are TRBV7-2 and TRBJ2-1; tentatively, D is TRBD1 or TRBD2 (6 bases each). Germline CDR1 SGHTA, CDR2 FQGNSA. There are 15 residues in the CDR3. Trimming cost V 6 bases and J 5 bases, with 17 bases left between them. The CDR3 sequence: CASRTGAGLDNEQFF. CDR3 DNA: TGTGCCAGCAGGACGGGGGCGGGCCTGGACAATGAGCAGTTCTTC.

The gene calls are TRBV10-3 and TRBJ2-6; TRBD2 aligns across 11 bases. The CDR3 loop spans 18 amino acids. Germline loops: CDR1 ENHRY, CDR2 SYGVKD. With V trimmed by 6 bases and J by 0 bases, 7 bases remained unmatched. The CDR3 loop reads CAISVGLAGFSGANVLTF. Written as DNA, the CDR3 is TGTGCCATCAGCGTAGGACTAGCGGGCTTCTCTGGGGCCAACGTCCTGACTTTC.

This chain joins TRBV11-2 and TRBJ2-5, with D perhaps matching TRBD2 (5 bases). V was shortened by 5 bases and J by 1 base, with 11 bases between the two germline ends. The CDR3 length is 14 residues. Germline V gene lookup returns CDR1 SGHAT and CDR2 FQNNGV. CDR3 DNA sequence: TGTGCCAGCAGCCGAGTTAGCGTCCAAGAGACCCAGTACTTC. It translates to CASSRVSVQETQYF.

V usage is TRBV11-2 and J usage is TRBJ1-4; no definite D call. The CDR3 sequence is 14 residues long. Between the trimmed V and J ends, which lost 3 bases and 5 bases, there was a span of 10 bases. The germline V gene encodes CDR1 SGHAT and CDR2 FQNNGV. The CDR3 loop is CASSFSQANEKLFF. As DNA, the CDR3 is TGTGCCAGCAGCTTCTCCCAGGCGAATGAAAAACTGTTTTTT.